The rows below give T cell receptor beta chains drawn from one sample of a study of breast tumors, draining lymph nodes, adjacent tissues. One entry per CDR3 protein results from TCRdb running MiXCR on the multiplex PCR reads. This table has tens of thousands of distinct CDR3 sequences, around a third appearing once. Sequenced sample: breast tumor tissue. Source of these receptors: a female donor with breast cancer. Some clones in this sample may be carry-over from other donors' samples. The CDR3 runs from the conserved cysteine through the conserved F or W. The D gene is left open where the match is weak. Part of the rows lack a size; the others show once, few, many or a class for expanded clones.

V: TRBV7-9; D: TRBD1; size: -; length: 21; J: TRBJ2-6; CDR3: CASSSTDRGPSHDSGANVLTF; DNA: TGTGCCAGCAGCTCCACCGACAGGGGACCTTCCCACGATTCTGGGGCCAACGTCCTGACTTTC
V: TRBV24-1; D: -; size: many; length: 13; J: TRBJ1-2; CDR3: CATSDLQAGGYTF; DNA: TGTGCCACCAGTGATTTACAGGCGGGGGGCTACACCTTC
V: TRBV28; D: -; size: few; length: 19; J: TRBJ2-7; CDR3: CASSLGESGSTWAFGEQYF; DNA: TGTGCCAGCAGTTTAGGAGAGAGTGGATCTACGTGGGCATTTGGCGAGCAGTACTTC
V: TRBV5-6; D: -; size: many; length: 17; J: TRBJ1-3; CDR3: CASSFGRAGASGNTIYF; DNA: TGTGCCAGCAGCTTCGGGCGGGCAGGGGCCTCTGGAAACACCATATATTTT
V: TRBV7-9; D: -; size: many; length: 14; J: TRBJ2-7; CDR3: CASSLGHGVYEQYF; DNA: TGTGCCAGCAGCTTAGGACACGGAGTCTACGAGCAGTACTTC
V: TRBV11-2; D: TRBD2; size: -; length: 12; J: TRBJ2-1; CDR3: CASSSLLAGGFF; DNA: TGTGCCAGCAGCTCTCTACTAGCGGGAGGGTTCTTC
V: TRBV4-2; D: -; size: -; length: 14; J: TRBJ2-3; CDR3: CASSQETNRDTQYF; DNA: TGTGCCAGCAGCCAAGAGACAAATCGAGATACGCAGTATTTT
V: TRBV6-1; D: -; size: -; length: 14; J: TRBJ1-5; CDR3: CASSELFGNQPQHF; DNA: TGTGCCAGCAGTGAATTATTCGGCAATCAGCCCCAGCATTTT
V: TRBV6-2/TRBV6-3; D: -; size: many; length: 13; J: TRBJ1-2; CDR3: CASSYGGPYGYTF; DNA: TGTGCCAGCAGTTATGGGGGGCCCTATGGCTACACCTTC
V: TRBV5-6; D: -; size: many; length: 15; J: TRBJ2-7; CDR3: CASSSTGSRGGEQYF; DNA: TGTGCCAGCAGCTCGACAGGGTCACGGGGAGGAGAGCAGTACTTC
V: TRBV15; D: -; size: many; length: 19; J: TRBJ1-6; CDR3: CATSREGGGPSSYNSPLHF; DNA: TGTGCCACCAGCAGAGAAGGGGGGGGCCCGAGCTCCTATAATTCACCCCTCCACTTT
V: TRBV6-5; D: -; size: many; length: 18; J: TRBJ2-5; CDR3: CASRRTGMIAGVRETQYF; DNA: TGTGCCAGCAGACGGACAGGGATGATAGCGGGAGTCAGGGAGACCCAGTACTTC
V: TRBV28; D: -; size: few; length: 12; J: TRBJ1-2; CDR3: CASSLFNYGYTF; DNA: TGTGCCAGCAGTTTATTTAACTATGGCTACACCTTC
V: TRBV24-1; D: -; size: many; length: 16; J: TRBJ2-3; CDR3: CATSGTGSRSTDTQYF; DNA: TGTGCCACCAGTGGTACTGGTAGTCGATCCACAGATACGCAGTATTTT
V: TRBV30; D: -; size: many; length: 11; J: TRBJ2-5; CDR3: CAWKLGETQYF; DNA: TGTGCCTGGAAATTAGGGGAGACCCAGTACTTC
V: TRBV7-9; D: TRBD1; size: many; length: 16; J: TRBJ1-4; CDR3: CASRLDRGWGNEKLFF; DNA: TGTGCCAGCAGACTGGACAGGGGATGGGGTAATGAAAAACTGTTTTTT
V: TRBV7-6; D: TRBD2; size: -; length: 15; J: TRBJ2-2; CDR3: CASSPGGRVTGELFF; DNA: TGTGCCAGCAGCCCAGGTGGGAGGGTCACCGGGGAGCTGTTTTTT
V: TRBV19; D: -; size: many; length: 15; J: TRBJ1-3; CDR3: CASRVDSSSGNTIYF; DNA: TGTGCCAGTAGAGTAGACAGCAGCTCTGGAAACACCATATATTTT